The 25 T cell receptor beta chains listed next were all sequenced from one sample in a study of OX40 agonist ivuxolimab in advanced cancers. Profiled with immunoSEQ multiplex PCR; TCRdb holds only in-frame clones, not every one. The sample contains about 56,000 clones, about nine tenths of which appear only once. The sample in question was CD4+ or CD8+ T cells sorted from blood, obtained in a trial of the OX40 agonist ivuxolimab. These receptors were taken from an adult with an advanced solid tumor such as melanoma, head and neck, liver or kidney cancer.

The gene calls are TRBV10-1 and TRBJ2-7, with D possibly TRBD2 on 6 matching bases. CDR1 and CDR2 from the germline V gene are WNHNN and SYGVQD (reference sequence). There are 15 residues in the CDR3. Trimming took off 4 bases at V and 4 bases at J, with 17 bases between the two ends. The CDR3 nucleotides read TGCGCCAGCAGTGCCTTGACGGCTAGCGCATACGAGCAGTACTTC. Translating it yields CASSALTASAYEQYF.

The genes are TRBV6-5 and TRBJ2-5, with 8 bases matching TRBD2. V lost 5 bases to trimming and J lost 10 bases; unmatched junction nucleotides: 15. In germline, CDR1 is MNHEY, CDR2 SVGAGI. This CDR3 is built from 15 residues. CDR3 nucleotide sequence: TGTGCCAGCAGTCTTAGTACGGGAGGGTTAGTGAGCCAGTACTTC. Protein sequence: CASSLSTGGLVSQYF.

The chain has TRBV5-6 and TRBJ2-7; no reliable D call. The V end lost 4 bases, the J end lost 2 bases, and 7 bases lay between the germline ends. Germline values: CDR1 SGHDT, CDR2 YYEEEE. The CDR3 length is 12 residues. The CDR3, as DNA: TGTGCCAGCAGCAAGGTCACCTACGAGCAGTACTTC. Translating gives CASSKVTYEQYF.

The chain recombines TRBV4-2 with TRBJ2-2; D is perhaps TRBD2 (6 bases). The CDR3 contains 16 residues. V lost 5 bases and J 0 bases, leaving 13 bases between the germline ends. From germline, CDR1 is LGHNA and CDR2 YNFKEQ. This chain's CDR3 is CASSAPGASNTGELFF. The CDR3, as DNA: TGTGCCAGCAGCGCCCCGGGAGCCTCGAACACCGGGGAGCTGTTTTTT.

This clone was observed a single time. The CDR3 bases are TGCGCCAGCAGCCAAGTCCTCCGCTCCTACAATGAGCAGTTCTTC. Residues: CASSQVLRSYNEQFF. The rearrangement uses TRBV4-3 and TRBJ2-1; D uncertain. The CDR3 runs 15 residues. V shed 1 base and J shed 0 bases, with 7 bases lying between them. Per the germline V gene, CDR1 is LGHNA and CDR2 is YSLEER.

This clone was observed a handful of times. The rearrangement links TRBV10-1 to TRBJ2-7, with D hard to call. CDR1 is WNHNN and CDR2 is SYGVQD in the germline V gene (reference sequence). This CDR3 spans 11 amino acids. Trimming shortened V by 2 bases and J by 4 bases, and 3 bases separated the two germline ends. The CDR3 nucleotides read TGCGCCAGCAGTGAGGGGTACGAGCAGTACTTC. The encoded protein is CASSEGYEQYF.

The rearrangement joins TRBV11-3 to TRBJ2-1; D uncertain. The CDR3 runs 16 residues. Per the germline V gene, CDR1 is SGHNT and CDR2 is YENEEA. Trimming removed 7 bases from V and 4 bases from J, with 20 bases in between. In nucleotides, the CDR3 is TGTGCCAGCACCATCTTCGACAACTCGCTTTACAATGAGCAGTTCTTC. Residues: CASTIFDNSLYNEQFF.

The V call is TRBV7-3, the J call TRBJ2-1; TRBD2 aligns across 9 bases. The V segment lost 6 bases and the J segment 9 bases; nucleotides outside the gene matches: 12. CDR3 length: 15 amino acids. Looked up from germline, CDR1 is SGHTA and CDR2 is FQGTGA. The CDR3 DNA follows: TGTGCCAGCAGGCCAGCCGGGACTAGCAGCGGTGAGCAGTTCTTC. The encoded protein is CASRPAGTSSGEQFF. Full variable domain (rest looked up from reference TRBV7-3 and TRBJ2-1): GAGVSQTPSNKVTEKGKYVELRCDPISGHTALYWYRQSLGQGPEFLIYFQGTGAADDSGLPNDRFFAVRPEGSVSTLKIQRTERGDSAVYLCASRPAGTSSGEQFFGPGTRLTVL.

The chain has TRBV19 and TRBJ2-7, with D possibly being TRBD1 (5 bases). This CDR3 contains 14 residues. Germline CDR1 is LNHDA and CDR2 is SQIVND (reference sequence). V was shortened by 1 base and J by 4 bases, with 11 bases between the two germline ends. In DNA form, the CDR3 reads TGTGCCAGTAGTATAGGGCCAGGGTCTTACGAGCAGTACTTC. Encoded protein: CASSIGPGSYEQYF.

The V call is TRBV11-2, the J call TRBJ2-5, with 10 bases lining up with TRBD2. Trimming cost V 4 bases and J 2 bases; bases outside gene matches: 4. CDR3 length: 15 residues. The germline gives CDR1 SGHAT, CDR2 FQNNGV. CDR3 coding DNA: TGTGCCAGCAGCTCAGGACTAGCGGCGCAAGAGACCCAGTACTTC. Translating it yields CASSSGLAAQETQYF.

The sample holds one count of this clone. This chain connects TRBV9 to TRBJ2-5, with D possibly being TRBD1 (5 bases). Germline lookup yields CDR1 SGDLS and CDR2 YYNGEE. V lost 7 bases and J 5 bases, leaving 12 bases between the germline ends. This CDR3 is built from 12 residues. CDR3 DNA: TGTGCCAGCTCCAGGGATTCGGAGACCCAGTACTTC. It encodes CASSRDSETQYF.

The chain combines TRBV27 with TRBJ2-7, with a tentative D call TRBD1 (6 bases). CDR1 MNHEY and CDR2 SMNVEV come from the germline V gene (reference sequence). CDR3 length: 16 amino acids. V was clipped by 0 bases and J by 3 bases, with 15 bases between them. The CDR3 DNA is TGTGCCAGCAGTTTATCCGCGGACAGTTTAGACTACGAGCAGTACTTC. It codes for CASSLSADSLDYEQYF.

V gene TRBV28 combines with J gene TRBJ2-7, with D maybe TRBD1 (8 bases). This CDR3 spans 15 amino acids. The germline V gene encodes CDR1 MDHEN and CDR2 SYDVKM. V was shortened by 2 bases and J by 3 bases, with 14 bases between the two germline ends. The CDR3 sequence: CASSLPQGGLYEQYF. CDR3 DNA sequence: TGTGCCAGCAGTTTACCACAGGGGGGGCTCTACGAGCAGTACTTC.

The chain carries TRBV7-6 and TRBJ2-1; D unclear. The germline V and J ends were trimmed by 0 bases and 2 bases, with 2 bases remaining between them. CDR3 length equals 13 residues. Germline lookup yields CDR1 SGHVS and CDR2 FNYEAQ. CDR3 sequence (DNA): TGTGCCAGCAGCTTAGCTACCTACAATGAGCAGTTCTTC. This encodes CASSLATYNEQFF.

This chain joins TRBV28 and TRBJ2-3; a possible D gene is TRBD2 (5 bases). CDR1 is MDHEN, CDR2 SYDVKM, per germline. The CDR3 covers 13 residues. V gave up 1 base and J gave up 5 bases, with 7 bases separating them. The CDR3 DNA is TGTGCCAGCAGTTTATACGGGGTAGATACGCAGTATTTT. This translates into CASSLYGVDTQYF.

The rearrangement uses TRBV27 and TRBJ2-7; TRBD2 matches 7 bases. The germline gives CDR1 MNHEY, CDR2 SMNVEV (reference sequence). The CDR3 is 14 residues long. The junction had 3 bases not matched to a gene; V was cut back by 0 bases and J by 4 bases. Here the CDR3 DNA reads TGTGCCAGCAGTTTATCTGGGGGACTATACGAGCAGTACTTC. The encoded protein is CASSLSGGLYEQYF.

The rearrangement links TRBV27 to TRBJ1-2, with TRBD1 matching over 8 bases. Germline CDR1 and CDR2: MNHEY and SMNVEV (reference sequence). V shed 6 bases and J 6 bases; nucleotides not matched to a gene: 9. The CDR3 length is 14 residues. CDR3 nucleotides: TGTGCCAGCAGGGGGCAGGGGGCGCGGGATGGCTACACCTTC. Encoded protein: CASRGQGARDGYTF.

V usage is TRBV9 and J usage is TRBJ2-5; D gene unclear. The V end was cut by 4 bases, the J end by 3 bases, with 16 bases between. Germline loops: CDR1 SGDLS, CDR2 YYNGEE. This CDR3 comprises 15 residues. This chain's CDR3 is CASSQFGQIEETQYF. CDR3 nucleotides: TGTGCCAGCAGCCAATTTGGGCAGATTGAAGAGACCCAGTACTTC.

This chain joins TRBV7-6 and TRBJ2-2; D gene unclear. Trimming cost V 3 bases and J 7 bases, with 9 bases left between them. CDR1 SGHVS and CDR2 FNYEAQ come from the germline V gene. This CDR3 region has 13 residues. The CDR3 DNA reads TGTGCCAGCAGCTTTCCCGGTAGCGGGGAGCTGTTTTTT. It encodes CASSFPGSGELFF.

The chain uses TRBV5-1 and TRBJ2-1; D is uncertain. The CDR3 length is 17 residues. From germline, CDR1 is SGHRS and CDR2 YFSETQ. V lost 2 bases and J 1 base, leaving 16 bases between the germline ends. This chain's CDR3 is CASSLLSLLGSYNEQFF. DNA of the CDR3: TGCGCCAGCAGCTTACTCTCGCTCCTTGGGTCCTACAATGAGCAGTTCTTC.

This chain links TRBV28 with TRBJ2-5; 9 nucleotides agree with TRBD1. With the DNA end fitting TRBJ2-7 better, the J assignment may be wrong. The germline V gene encodes CDR1 MDHEN and CDR2 SYDVKM. The CDR3 is made up of 14 amino acids. CDR3 sequence (DNA): TGTGCCAGCAGTGCGGGACAGGGAACCTACGAGCAGTACTTC. This encodes CASSAGQGTYEQYF.

In nucleotides, the CDR3 is TGTGCCAGCAGCCCAAGGGTCCTGTCCGGGGAGCTGTTTTTT. Its protein is CASSPRVLSGELFF. This sequence joins TRBV9 and TRBJ2-2; D is uncertain. Looked up from germline, CDR1 is SGDLS and CDR2 is YYNGEE. CDR3 length: 14 amino acids. Trimming removed 4 bases from V and 6 bases from J, with 13 bases in between. Combining the CDR3 with reference TRBV9 and TRBJ2-2 gives the whole variable domain DSGVTQTPKHLITATGQRVTLRCSPRSGDLSVYWYQQSLDQGLQFLIQYYNGEERAKGNILERFSAQQFPDLHSELNLSSLELGDSALYFCASSPRVLSGELFFGEGSRLTVL.

V and J are TRBV27 and TRBJ2-3; 9 nucleotides agree with TRBD2. Germline V gene data show CDR1 as MNHEY and CDR2 as SMNVEV (reference sequence). The CDR3 runs to 15 residues. V lost 5 bases, J lost 1 base, and 4 bases stayed unmatched. Here the CDR3 reads CASSTKREGTDTQYF. The CDR3 DNA is TGTGCCAGCAGTACCAAGCGGGAGGGCACAGATACGCAGTATTTT.

The chain carries TRBV5-4 and TRBJ1-2; possibly TRBD1 for D (5 bases). The CDR3 runs to 11 residues. Per germline, CDR1 SGHNT and CDR2 YYREEE (reference sequence). V lost 3 bases and J lost 7, with 7 bases in between. In DNA form, the CDR3 reads TGTGCCAGCAGCTCGACAGCTGGCTACACCTTC. The encoded protein is CASSSTAGYTF.

The rearrangement joins TRBV28 to TRBJ2-7, with 16 bases fitting TRBD2. From germline, CDR1 is MDHEN and CDR2 SYDVKM. This CDR3 contains 19 residues. After removal of 3 bases from V and 5 bases from J, the junction contained 13 bases not matched to a gene. CDR3 in amino acids: CASSFGLLPGLAGGDEQYF. The CDR3 DNA reads TGTGCCAGCAGTTTTGGTCTTCTGCCGGGACTAGCGGGAGGGGACGAGCAGTACTTC.